Reported below is one T cell receptor beta chain. Barcoded TCR alpha and TCR beta cDNA libraries with UMIs came from 5'RACE using constant-segment primers. TCRdb redid the calling of the 5' RACE reads with MiXCR, one entry per CDR3 protein. The sample gives roughly 110,000 distinct CDR3 sequences, approximately 15% of which show up once; less than 40% is in the top ten. This record belongs to a study of T-cell memory formation after mild COVID-19. The V gene's germline CDR1 is MNHEY and CDR2 SVGEGT. V lost 5 bases, J lost 3 bases, and 17 bases lay in between. The CDR3 sequence is 16 residues long. Sequencing was carried out using PBMCs or a T cell subset sorted from them (not recorded which). V and J are TRBV6-2 or TRBV6-3 and TRBJ2-1, with D perhaps matching TRBD2 (7 bases). This sequence originates from a man younger than 35 who had mild COVID-19 (a few samples of this study predate the infection). Cell type and time point are not known. The CDR3 nucleotides read TGTGCCAGCAGTAAGGAACAGGGACTACTCTACAATGAGCAGTTCTTC. Encoded protein: CASSKEQGLLYNEQFF.